This T cell receptor (beta chain) came from a study of sequential checkpoint blockade in melanoma. The wider study: 91 pretreatment tumor DNA samples were TCRβ immunosequenced. The study's findings and limits: Pretreatment TIL clonality tracked with response in the nivolumab-first arm.

This clone was seen a handful of times. The antigen remains undetermined. Treatment described: randomized to nivolumab then ipilimumab (arm A) or the reverse (arm B). Clones were read by immunoSEQ multiplex PCR, and TCRdb kept only the in-frame ones, dropping some. The table lists under 6,000 clones, around 30% of them singletons. V gave up 6 bases and J gave up 9 bases, with 17 bases separating them. This CDR3 has 13 residues. The V and J genes are TRBV23-1 and TRBJ2-5; perhaps TRBD1 as D (6 bases). TRBV23-1 has ORF status, its function being uncertain. The source is a human donor with melanoma. The sequences come from tumor tissue (inferred from file names), collected from a patient given nivolumab and ipilimumab in sequence. The CDR3 nucleotides read TGCGCCAGCAGCCAGGGGTTAGGCAGGTCCCAGTACTTC. Translation gives CASSQGLGRSQYF.